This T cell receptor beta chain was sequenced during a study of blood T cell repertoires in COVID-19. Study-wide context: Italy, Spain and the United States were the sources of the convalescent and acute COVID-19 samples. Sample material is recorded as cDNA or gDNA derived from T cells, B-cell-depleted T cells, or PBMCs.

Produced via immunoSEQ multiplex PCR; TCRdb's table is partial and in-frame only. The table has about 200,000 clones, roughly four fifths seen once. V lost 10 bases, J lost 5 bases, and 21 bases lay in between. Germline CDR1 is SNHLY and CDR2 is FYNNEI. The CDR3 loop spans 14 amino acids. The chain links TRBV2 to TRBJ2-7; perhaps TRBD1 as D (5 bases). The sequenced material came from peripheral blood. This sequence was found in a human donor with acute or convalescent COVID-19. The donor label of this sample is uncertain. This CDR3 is CATLNVQGNHEQYF. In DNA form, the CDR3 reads TGTGCCACCCTAAACGTGCAGGGAAACCACGAGCAGTACTTC.